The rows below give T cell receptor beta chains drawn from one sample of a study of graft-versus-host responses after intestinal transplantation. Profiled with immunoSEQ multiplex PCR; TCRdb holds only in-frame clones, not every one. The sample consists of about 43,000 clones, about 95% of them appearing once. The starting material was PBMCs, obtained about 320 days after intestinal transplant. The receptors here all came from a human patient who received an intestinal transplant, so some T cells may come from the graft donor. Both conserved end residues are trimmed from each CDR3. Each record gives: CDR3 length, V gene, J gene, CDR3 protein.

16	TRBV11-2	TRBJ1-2	ASSSTPRVVRGDYGYT
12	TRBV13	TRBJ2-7	ASSWFTRNYEQY
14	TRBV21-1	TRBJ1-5	ASSKEAWEDGQPQH
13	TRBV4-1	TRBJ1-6	ASSQDGRADSPLH
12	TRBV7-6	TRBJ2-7	ASSLEAAVYEQY
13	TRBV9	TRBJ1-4	ASSAWDRGSEKLF
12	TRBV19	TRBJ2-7	ASSRSGATYEQY
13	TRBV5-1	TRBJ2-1	ASNDPSSSYNEQF
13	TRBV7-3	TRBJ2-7	ASSSGQGPLDEQY
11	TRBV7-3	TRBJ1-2	ASSADSMNGYT
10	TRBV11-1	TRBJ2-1	ASSIRKAEQF
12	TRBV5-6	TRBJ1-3	ASSLEVPGNTIY
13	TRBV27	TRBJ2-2	ASSYDFSHTGELF
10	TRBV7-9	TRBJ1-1	ASSRSQWEAF
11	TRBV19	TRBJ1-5	ASNAGGYQPQH
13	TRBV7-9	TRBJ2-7	ASSPGGRSSYEQY
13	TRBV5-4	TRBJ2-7	ASSPTGQGDYEQY
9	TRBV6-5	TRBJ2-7	ASMGVNEQY
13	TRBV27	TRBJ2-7	ASSTGFSRSYEQY
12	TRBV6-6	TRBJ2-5	ASSGLAGGETQY
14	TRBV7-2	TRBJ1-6	ASSPNFSSYNSPLH
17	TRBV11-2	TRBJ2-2	ASRSRDRGRSGNTGELF
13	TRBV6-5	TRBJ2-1	ASSYSDVTYNEQF
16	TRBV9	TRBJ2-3	ASSGTYGGGFWTDTQY
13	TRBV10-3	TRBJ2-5	AISEPSGLQETQY
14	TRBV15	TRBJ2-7	ATSRAGGPRVYEQY
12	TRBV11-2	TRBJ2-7	ASSRTSGSYEQY
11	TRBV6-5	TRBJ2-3	ASSYRRTDTQY
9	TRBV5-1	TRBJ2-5	ASSFDETQY
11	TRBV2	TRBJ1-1	ASSPEMNTEAF
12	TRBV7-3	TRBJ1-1	ASSLIGMNTEAF
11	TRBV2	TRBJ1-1	ASSDRQHTEAF
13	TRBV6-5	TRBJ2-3	ASSYGGGARDTQY
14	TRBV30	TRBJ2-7	AWSRSRLFSPYEQY
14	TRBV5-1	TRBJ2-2	ASSLMDTSNTGELF
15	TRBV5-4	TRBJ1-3	ASSLEPTTLPGNTIY
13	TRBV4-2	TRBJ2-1	ASSQIRGSYNEQF
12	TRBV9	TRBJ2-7	ASSVGVSSYEQY
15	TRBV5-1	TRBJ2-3	ASSFGHDRVQADTQY
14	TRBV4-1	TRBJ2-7	ASSQARTGASYEQY
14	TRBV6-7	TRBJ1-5	ASTITQSISNQPQH
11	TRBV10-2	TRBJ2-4	ASGGSVENIQY